This is a list of T cell receptor beta chains from one sample in a study of blood T cell repertoires in COVID-19. Sequencing used immunoSEQ multiplex PCR; TCRdb keeps in-frame clones, though not all of them. The table has 65,000 to 90,000 clones, approximately 86% seen once. The sample comprised peripheral blood. These receptors were collected from an elderly man with COVID-19, enrolled during active disease. Each CDR3 is given with its conserved first and last residue. Each record gives: D gene, clone size, V gene, J gene, CDR3 protein, CDR3 DNA. The D gene is left open where the match is weak. Not all rows give a size; the values are once, few, many and, for expanded clones, a class.

NA	NA	TRBV9	TRBJ1-2	CASSVTGNYGYTF	TGTGCCAGCAGCGTAACGGGGAACTATGGCTACACCTTC
NA	NA	TRBV19	TRBJ1-3	CASTPAGEKRSGNTIYF	TGTGCCAGTACCCCAGCTGGGGAGAAGAGGTCTGGAAACACCATATATTTT
TRBD1	NA	TRBV3-1/TRBV3-2	TRBJ1-6	CASSPGTGRNSPLHF	TGTGCCAGCAGCCCCGGGACAGGCAGGAATTCACCCCTCCACTTT
TRBD1	NA	TRBV4-1	TRBJ2-3	CASSQPGTVTSTDTQYF	TGCGCCAGCAGCCAGCCCGGGACAGTGACTAGCACAGATACGCAGTATTTT
TRBD2	few	TRBV9	TRBJ2-1	CASSVLAGGPANEQFF	TGTGCCAGCAGCGTTCTTGCGGGGGGGCCCGCCAATGAGCAGTTCTTC
NA	NA	TRBV7-9	TRBJ1-1	CASSAGGGGDTEAFF	TGTGCCAGCAGCGCTGGGGGGGGAGGCGACACTGAAGCTTTCTTT
TRBD1	NA	TRBV27	TRBJ1-2	CASSLSQGTGYTF	TGTGCCAGCAGTTTATCACAGGGGACTGGCTACACCTTC
TRBD2	NA	TRBV6-5	TRBJ2-7	CATSNGLASSYEQYF	TGTGCCACCTCCAACGGACTAGCCTCCTCCTACGAGCAGTACTTC
NA	NA	TRBV12-3/TRBV12-4	TRBJ2-7	CASSGSLEQCF	TGTGCCAGCAGTGGATCCCTGGAGCAGTGCTTC
TRBD2	NA	TRBV11-3	TRBJ2-7	CASSLTSGVEQYF	TGTGCCAGCAGCTTAACTAGCGGGGTGGAGCAGTACTTC
TRBD1	once	TRBV15	TRBJ2-4	CATSRARLGQGVNIQYF	TGTGCCACCAGCAGAGCCCGATTGGGACAGGGGGTCAACATTCAGTACTTC
TRBD1	few	TRBV7-9	TRBJ2-1	CASSQGGHYNEQFF	TGTGCCAGCAGCCAAGGGGGCCACTACAATGAGCAGTTCTTC
NA	NA	TRBV2	TRBJ1-2	CASSVWTAYGYTF	TGTGCCAGCAGTGTTTGGACAGCGTATGGCTACACCTTC
NA	few	TRBV7-9	TRBJ1-5	CASSLSVSKAVQPQHF	TGTGCCAGCAGCTTATCAGTATCTAAAGCGGTTCAGCCCCAGCATTTT
TRBD1	NA	TRBV19	TRBJ1-1	CASSIDRGRGNTEAFF	TGTGCCAGTAGTATCGACAGGGGGCGAGGTAACACTGAAGCTTTCTTT
NA	few	TRBV7-2	TRBJ2-5	CASSSDRQETQYF	TGTGCCAGCAGCTCGGACAGACAAGAGACCCAGTACTTC
NA	NA	TRBV6-5	TRBJ2-1	CASDASGGLNEQFF	TGTGCCAGCGATGCCTCCGGGGGGCTCAATGAGCAGTTCTTC
NA	NA	TRBV29-1	TRBJ2-6	CSVSSSGANVLTF	TGCAGCGTTTCCTCCTCTGGGGCCAACGTCCTGACTTTC
NA	NA	TRBV5-1	TRBJ1-2	CASYDRSYGYTF	TGCGCCAGCTACGACAGGAGCTATGGCTACACCTTC
TRBD2	NA	TRBV4-1	TRBJ2-7	CASSAGTSGGSLAYEQYF	TGCGCCAGCAGCGCCGGGACTAGCGGGGGGTCTCTCGCCTACGAGCAGTACTTC
NA	NA	TRBV13	TRBJ2-3	CASSLVDTQYF	TGTGCCAGCAGTCTAGTGGATACGCAGTATTTT
NA	NA	TRBV18	TRBJ2-1	CASSPGPGGEQFF	TGTGCCAGCTCACCCGGACCCGGAGGTGAGCAGTTCTTC
NA	NA	TRBV28	TRBJ1-2	CASSHRERGYTF	TGTGCCAGCAGCCACAGGGAGAGGGGCTACACCTTC
TRBD1	once	TRBV6-5	TRBJ2-7	CAIRDSPYEQYF	TGTGCCATCAGGGACAGCCCCTACGAGCAGTACTTC
NA	NA	TRBV19	TRBJ1-5	CASRGQTGSRYQPQHF	TGTGCCAGTAGGGGTCAAACAGGGTCCCGATATCAGCCCCAGCATTTT
TRBD1	NA	TRBV7-8	TRBJ1-6	CASSRPLPGGQIFSPLHF	TGTGCCAGCAGCCGCCCACTCCCAGGGGGCCAAATTTTCTCACCCCTCCACTTT
TRBD2	once	TRBV27	TRBJ2-7	CASSLLAGGPSYEQYF	TGTGCCAGCAGTCTCCTAGCGGGGGGTCCCAGCTACGAGCAGTACTTC
NA	NA	TRBV20-1	TRBJ1-5	CSASDRRANQPQHF	TGCAGTGCTAGTGACAGGAGGGCCAATCAGCCCCAGCATTTT
TRBD1	NA	TRBV6-6	TRBJ2-1	CASLQGAPYEQFF	TGTGCCAGCCTACAGGGGGCGCCCTATGAGCAGTTCTTC
NA	NA	TRBV12-3/TRBV12-4	TRBJ1-1	CASSVTGLTEAFF	TGTGCCAGCAGTGTTACAGGGCTCACTGAAGCTTTCTTT
NA	NA	TRBV6-2/TRBV6-3	TRBJ1-1	CASSRATVTEAFF	TGTGCCAGCAGTCGAGCGACAGTCACTGAAGCTTTCTTT
NA	NA	TRBV2	TRBJ1-5	CASSEEEGNQPQHF	TGTGCCAGCAGTGAAGAAGAGGGTAATCAGCCCCAGCATTTT
TRBD1	NA	TRBV29-1	TRBJ1-2	CSVGQGQNYGYTF	TGCAGCGTCGGACAGGGGCAGAACTATGGCTACACCTTC
TRBD2	NA	TRBV12-5	TRBJ2-5	CASGLGLAGVETQYF	TGTGCTAGTGGTTTGGGACTAGCGGGGGTCGAGACCCAGTACTTC
TRBD2	NA	TRBV7-2	TRBJ2-3	CASSTGLAGATDTQYF	TGTGCCAGCAGCACGGGACTAGCGGGGGCCACAGATACGCAGTATTTT
NA	NA	TRBV5-4	TRBJ1-1	CASSAQVGGTEAFF	TGTGCCAGCAGCGCACAGGTCGGCGGCACTGAAGCTTTCTTT
TRBD2	NA	TRBV4-1	TRBJ2-5	CASSQDGTRSGQETQYF	TGCGCCAGCAGCCAAGATGGGACTAGGAGTGGGCAAGAGACCCAGTACTTC
TRBD1	NA	TRBV7-9	TRBJ2-7	CASSPGTGVPYEQYF	TGTGCCAGCAGCCCTGGGACAGGAGTGCCCTACGAGCAGTACTTC
TRBD2	few	TRBV27	TRBJ2-5	CASSRRLAGVETQYF	TGTGCCAGCAGTAGGCGACTAGCGGGGGTTGAGACCCAGTACTTC
TRBD2	NA	TRBV6-2/TRBV6-3	TRBJ2-7	CASSYPRLAGRTREQYF	TGTGCCAGCAGTTACCCTCGACTAGCGGGGAGGACCCGGGAGCAGTACTTC
TRBD2	NA	TRBV23-1	TRBJ2-5	CASSPWTSGGRAQETQYF	TGCGCCAGCAGTCCCTGGACTAGCGGGGGCCGGGCCCAAGAGACCCAGTACTTC
TRBD1	NA	TRBV7-3	TRBJ2-1	CASSKTGGEQFF	TGTGCCAGCAGCAAAACAGGGGGTGAGCAGTTCTTC
NA	NA	TRBV29-1	TRBJ1-6	CSVAEDGTRGSPLHF	TGCAGCGTTGCCGAGGACGGGACAAGGGGTTCACCCCTCCACTTT
TRBD1	NA	TRBV2	TRBJ2-2	CASRGTVNTGELFF	TGTGCCAGCAGAGGGACAGTCAATACCGGGGAGCTGTTTTTT
TRBD1	NA	TRBV6-6	TRBJ1-5	CASRGQGSNQPQHF	TGTGCCAGCAGGGGACAGGGGAGCAATCAGCCCCAGCATTTT
TRBD1	NA	TRBV2	TRBJ1-2	CASSEQGAQPPGDGYTF	TGTGCCAGCAGCGAACAGGGGGCGCAACCACCAGGGGATGGCTACACCTTC
NA	NA	TRBV3-1/TRBV3-2	TRBJ1-1	CASSARGDTEAFF	TGTGCCAGCAGCGCCAGGGGCGACACTGAAGCTTTCTTT
TRBD1	NA	TRBV29-1	TRBJ2-7	CSAGGTGGPYEQYF	TGCAGCGCCGGGGGGACAGGGGGTCCCTACGAGCAGTACTTC
NA	NA	TRBV2	TRBJ1-1	CASSDFSGLAEAFF	TGTGCCAGCAGTGACTTTTCAGGGCTGGCTGAAGCTTTCTTT
NA	NA	TRBV18	TRBJ2-2	CASSPPAYTGELFF	TGTGCCAGCTCACCACCGGCTTACACCGGGGAGCTGTTTTTT
TRBD1	NA	TRBV18	TRBJ1-3	CASSRGQGSGNTIYF	TGTGCCAGCTCACGAGGACAGGGATCTGGAAACACCATATATTTT
TRBD1	NA	TRBV6-6	TRBJ1-2	CASSRQGEGGYTF	TGTGCCAGCAGCAGACAGGGGGAGGGTGGCTACACCTTC
TRBD1	NA	TRBV6-1	TRBJ1-4	CASSEGLGTGSYNEKLFF	TGTGCCAGCAGTGAAGGGTTGGGGACAGGGTCTTATAATGAAAAACTGTTTTTT
NA	NA	TRBV5-1	TRBJ1-2	CASSLEGRVEGYTF	TGCGCCAGCAGCTTGGAGGGCAGGGTGGAAGGCTACACCTTC
NA	NA	TRBV13	TRBJ2-2	CASSVLGGNTGELFF	TGTGCCAGCAGCGTGTTAGGAGGGAACACCGGGGAGCTGTTTTTT
TRBD1	NA	TRBV11-2	TRBJ1-2	CASGPRGLGGYTF	TGTGCCAGCGGCCCCAGGGGGCTGGGAGGCTACACCTTC